The 13 T cell receptor beta chains below come from one sample, sequenced in a study of T cells after yellow fever vaccination. MiXCR was run by TCRdb on the 5' RACE reads, yielding one entry per CDR3 protein. The table shows approximately 150,000 distinct CDR3 sequences, with approximately 9.7% occurring only once. This sample comprised CD8+ T cells sorted from PBMCs, obtained 45 days after the yellow fever booster vaccination. Receptor source: a man younger than 35 who received the YFV17D yellow fever vaccine.

In its sample, this clonotype was seen a few times. The chain uses TRBV10-2 and TRBJ2-1, with TRBD2 identical over 9 bases. The CDR3 totals 17 residues. Germline V CDR1 and CDR2: WSHSY, SAAADI. With V trimmed by 3 bases and J by 9 bases, 15 bases remained unmatched. The chain's CDR3 is CASSDTHQKRGAGEQFF. The DNA for the CDR3 is TGCGCCAGCAGTGATACCCACCAGAAGCGGGGGGCGGGTGAGCAGTTCTTC.

This clonotype was recorded a few times. The chain joins TRBV7-9 to TRBJ2-1, with 7 bases lining up with TRBD2. The CDR3 is made up of 17 amino acids. Germline CDR1 is SEHNR and CDR2 is FQNEAQ (reference sequence). J lost 1 base, V lost 4 bases, and 10 bases had no gene match. Written as DNA, the CDR3 is TGTGCCAGCAGCTGGGGAACTAGCGTCGGGTCCTACAATGAGCAGTTCTTC. Protein product: CASSWGTSVGSYNEQFF. The full variable domain, its missing parts supplied by reference TRBV7-9 and TRBJ2-1, is DTGVSQNPRHKITKRGQNVTFRCDPISEHNRLYWYRQTLGQGPEFLTYFQNEAQLEKSRLLSDRFSAERPKGSFSTLEIQRTEQGDSAMYLCASSWGTSVGSYNEQFFGPGTRLTVL.

This clonotype has only a few counts. The CDR3 loop is CASSQKGQGLNTEAFF. The CDR3 nucleotides are TGCGCCAGCAGCCAAAAAGGACAGGGGTTGAACACTGAAGCTTTCTTT. The chain is built from TRBV4-1 and TRBJ1-1; TRBD1 agrees at 9 bases. Germline V CDR1 and CDR2: MGHRA, YSYEKL. CDR3 length: 16 amino acids. The trim removed 2 bases at V and 0 bases at J, leaving 4 bases unmatched.

This clonotype was recorded at least ten times. CDR3: CASTRGDSSSGANVLTF. CDR3 DNA: TGCGCCAGCACCCGGGGGGACAGCAGCTCTGGGGCCAACGTCCTGACTTTC. V gene TRBV4-3 combines with J gene TRBJ2-6, with D possibly called TRBD1 or TRBD2 (7 bases each). Germline V gene sequence: CDR1 LGHNA, CDR2 YSLEER. V was shortened by 7 bases and J by 0 bases, with 16 bases between the two germline ends. This CDR3 is built from 17 residues.

On this clonotype: At one of its ends the junction is not consistent with the germline gene, which may arise from a read error. The chain couples TRBV7-6 to TRBJ1-1; D call uncertain. CDR1 and CDR2 (germline): SGHVS, FNYEAQ. The CDR3 is made up of 13 amino acids. The CDR3 nucleotides are TGTGCCAGCAGCTTGGGTAGGAACGCTGAAGCTTTCTTT. Encoded protein: CASSLGRNAEAFF.

A few counts support this clonotype. V is TRBV6-5 and J is TRBJ1-3, with D hard to call. Trimming removed 5 bases at V and 2 bases at J, with 13 bases between. CDR1 MNHEY and CDR2 SVGAGI come from the germline V gene. This CDR3 is 15 amino acids long. CDR3: CASSLRLKPGNTIYF. The CDR3 nucleotides are TGTGCCAGCAGTCTCAGACTGAAACCTGGAAACACCATATATTTT.

CDR3 sequence (DNA): TGTGCCAGCGGTTTGATAGCGGCCCAAGAGACCCAGTACTTC. Translation: CASGLIAAQETQYF. This chain links TRBV7-9 with TRBJ2-5; tentatively, D is TRBD2 (6 bases). This CDR3 has 14 residues. Germline-derived CDR1 and CDR2 are SEHNR and FQNEAQ (reference sequence). V gave up 8 bases and J gave up 1 base, with 14 bases separating them.

This clonotype was seen a handful of times. The chain employs TRBV2 and TRBJ2-7, with a possible D match to TRBD2 (5 bases). V gave up 3 bases and J gave up 4 bases, with 13 bases separating them. The CDR3 totals 14 residues. Germline CDR1 reads SNHLY; CDR2 reads FYNNEI. DNA of the CDR3: TGTGCCAGCAGTGATGAGGTCCGGAGGTACGAGCAGTACTTC. Translated: CASSDEVRRYEQYF.

In this sample, this clonotype turned up a few times. The chain recombines TRBV7-9 with TRBJ2-5, with D unclear. V gave up 4 bases and J gave up 5 bases, with 8 bases separating them. The CDR3 covers 12 residues. The germline gives CDR1 SEHNR, CDR2 FQNEAQ (reference sequence). The CDR3 sequence: CASSSQAETQYF. CDR3 nucleotides: TGTGCCAGCAGCTCCCAGGCGGAGACCCAGTACTTC.

In this sample, this clonotype turned up once. The chain has TRBV19 and TRBJ1-1; TRBD1 is a possible D gene (5 bases). The CDR3 consists of 12 residues. Germline V gives CDR1 LNHDA, CDR2 SQIVND (reference sequence). Trimming took off 5 bases at V and 6 bases at J, with 10 bases between the two ends. In DNA, the CDR3 is TGTGCCAGTAGTGTGGGGGAGGCTGAAGCTTTCTTT. Translation: CASSVGEAEAFF.

This clonotype has more than one count but fewer than ten. This sequence joins TRBV28 and TRBJ2-7, with 10 bases identical to TRBD1. Losses at the gene ends were 5 bases for V and 4 bases for J; bases not matched to a gene: 8. CDR3 length: 15 amino acids. The germline V gene encodes CDR1 MDHEN and CDR2 SYDVKM. CDR3 sequence reads: CASSDRGRKGYEQYV. The CDR3 DNA reads as TGTGCCAGCAGTGACAGGGGGCGCAAAGGATACGAGCAGTACGTC.

This sequence joins TRBV4-1 and TRBJ1-5, with a possible D match to TRBD1 (5 bases). In germline, CDR1 is MGHRA, CDR2 YSYEKL. Trimming shortened V by 0 bases and J by 4 bases, and 13 bases separated the two germline ends. The CDR3 is 16 amino acids. Written as DNA, the CDR3 is TGCGCCAGCAGCCAAGAAGGCCAGGGCGCTAATCAGCCCCAGCATTTT. This translates into CASSQEGQGANQPQHF.

This clonotype was seen more than once but under ten times. The rearrangement joins TRBV7-9 to TRBJ2-1; TRBD1 matches 9 bases. The CDR3 has 14 residues. Germline values: CDR1 SEHNR, CDR2 FQNEAQ (reference sequence). Trimming cost V 7 bases and J 4 bases; bases outside gene matches: 5. The CDR3 DNA reads TGTGCCAGCAAAAGACAGGGGGGTTACAATGAGCAGTTCTTC. This gives the protein CASKRQGGYNEQFF.